The T cell receptor beta chain described here comes from a study of B cell selection in AIRE deficiency. Whole-study results and caveats: Healthy Tconv contained 35% to 45% of shared healthy Treg sequences; only TCRbeta sequenced.

Only in-frame clones appear in the TCRdb table, and some are missing; sequencing was by immunoSEQ multiplex PCR. This table holds roughly 17,000 clones, 85% to 95% found once. On this clone: Its specificity is not known.

Regulatory T cells were sorted as CD4+CD25hiCD127low/negative. V shed 4 bases and J 6 bases; nucleotides not matched to a gene: 2. CDR1 and CDR2 from the germline V gene are MNHEY and SMNVEV (reference sequence). The CDR3 is 12 amino acids. Sample: CD4+CD25+ Tregs sorted from PBMCs. The genes are TRBV27 and TRBJ1-1; 7 bases fit TRBD1. The TCR sequence derives from a human donor in good health. This CDR3 is CASSSRGAEAFF. The CDR3 DNA is TGTGCCAGCAGTTCCAGGGGGGCTGAAGCTTTCTTT.